The 2 T cell receptor beta chains below were found in one sample sequenced in a study of OX40 agonist ivuxolimab in advanced cancers. The library was prepared using the immunoSEQ multiplex PCR assay. TCRdb retrieved this table from immuneACCESS and kept in-frame rearrangements only. Not all clones are present; in checked studies, unresolved V genes account for under half, and no reason is known for the remainder. The sample table holds around 100,000 clones, of which about nine tenths were seen once. The ten biggest clones cover approximately 0.3% of the sample. This sample comprised CD4+ or CD8+ T cells sorted from blood, obtained in a trial of the OX40 agonist ivuxolimab. These receptors originate from an adult with an advanced solid tumor such as melanoma, head and neck, liver or kidney cancer.

V is TRBV15 and J is TRBJ2-5; 8 positions match TRBD2. The germline V gene has CDR1 LNHNV and CDR2 YYDKDF (reference sequence). CDR3 length equals 16 residues. Trimming took 0 bases from V and 5 from J; bases not matched to a gene: 8. The DNA of the CDR3 is TGTGCCACCAGCAGAGAACCGACTAGCGTGGGGGAGACCCAGTACTTC. It codes for CATSREPTSVGETQYF.

CDR3: CASSMRTSGTDTQYF. CDR3 in DNA: TGTGCCAGCTCAATGAGGACTAGCGGCACAGATACGCAGTATTTT. The chain combines TRBV18 with TRBJ2-3; 9 bases map to TRBD2. Germline CDR1 KGHSH, CDR2 LQKENI. CDR3 length: 15 amino acids. Trimming took 5 bases from V and 1 from J; bases not matched to a gene: 4.